This record looks at one T cell receptor beta chain sequence and its context. The protocol was immunoSEQ multiplex PCR, while the TCRdb copy is restricted to in-frame clones and leaves out a portion. The sample includes about 67,000 clones, 75% to 95% seen only once; the top ten take approximately 2.5%. The data originate from a study of T cell changes during pregnancy in multiple sclerosis. The germline gives CDR1 MNHEY, CDR2 SMNVEV (reference sequence). After removal of 2 bases from V and 1 base from J, the junction contained 3 bases not matched to a gene. The CDR3 totals 15 residues. The TCR sequence derives from a female donor with multiple sclerosis, enrolled in a pregnancy study. The chain recombines TRBV27 with TRBJ1-1; TRBD1 aligns across 8 bases. Sequencing was performed on peripheral blood, taken in the first trimester of pregnancy. CDR3 protein: CASSLEGQGNTEAFF. CDR3 bases: TGTGCCAGCAGTTTAGAAGGACAGGGGAACACTGAAGCTTTCTTT.